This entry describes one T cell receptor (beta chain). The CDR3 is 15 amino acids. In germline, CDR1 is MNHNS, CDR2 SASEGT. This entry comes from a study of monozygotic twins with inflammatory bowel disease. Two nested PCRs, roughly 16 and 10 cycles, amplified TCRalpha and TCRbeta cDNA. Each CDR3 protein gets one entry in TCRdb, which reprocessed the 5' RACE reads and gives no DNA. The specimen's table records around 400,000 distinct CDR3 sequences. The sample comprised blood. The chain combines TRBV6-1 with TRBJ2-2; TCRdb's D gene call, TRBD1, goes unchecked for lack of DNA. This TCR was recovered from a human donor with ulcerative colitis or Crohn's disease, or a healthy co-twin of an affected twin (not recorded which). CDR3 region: CASSEGQANTGELFF.